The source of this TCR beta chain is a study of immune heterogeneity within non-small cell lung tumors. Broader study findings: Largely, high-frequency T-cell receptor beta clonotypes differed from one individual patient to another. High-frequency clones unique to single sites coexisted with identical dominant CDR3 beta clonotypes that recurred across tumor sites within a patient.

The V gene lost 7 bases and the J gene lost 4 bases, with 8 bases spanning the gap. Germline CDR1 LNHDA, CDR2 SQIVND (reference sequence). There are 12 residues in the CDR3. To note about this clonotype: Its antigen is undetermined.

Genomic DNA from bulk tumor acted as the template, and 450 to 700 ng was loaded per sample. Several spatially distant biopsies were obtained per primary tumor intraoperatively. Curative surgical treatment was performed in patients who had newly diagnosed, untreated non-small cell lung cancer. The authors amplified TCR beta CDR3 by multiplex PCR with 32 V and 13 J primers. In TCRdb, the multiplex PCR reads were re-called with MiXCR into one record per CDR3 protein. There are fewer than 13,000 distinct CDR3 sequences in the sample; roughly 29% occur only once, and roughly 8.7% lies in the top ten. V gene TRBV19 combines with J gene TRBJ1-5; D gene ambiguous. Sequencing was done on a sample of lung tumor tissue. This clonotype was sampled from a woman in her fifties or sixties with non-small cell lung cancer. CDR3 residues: CASTPGNQPQHF. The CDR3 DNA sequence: TGTGCCAGTACCCCCGGGAATCAGCCCCAGCATTTT. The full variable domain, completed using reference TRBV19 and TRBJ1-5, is DGGITQSPKYLFRKEGQNVTLSCEQNLNHDAMYWYRQDPGQGLRLIYYSQIVNDFQKGDIAEGYSVSREKKESFPLTVTSAQKNPTAFYLCASTPGNQPQHFGDGTRLSIL.